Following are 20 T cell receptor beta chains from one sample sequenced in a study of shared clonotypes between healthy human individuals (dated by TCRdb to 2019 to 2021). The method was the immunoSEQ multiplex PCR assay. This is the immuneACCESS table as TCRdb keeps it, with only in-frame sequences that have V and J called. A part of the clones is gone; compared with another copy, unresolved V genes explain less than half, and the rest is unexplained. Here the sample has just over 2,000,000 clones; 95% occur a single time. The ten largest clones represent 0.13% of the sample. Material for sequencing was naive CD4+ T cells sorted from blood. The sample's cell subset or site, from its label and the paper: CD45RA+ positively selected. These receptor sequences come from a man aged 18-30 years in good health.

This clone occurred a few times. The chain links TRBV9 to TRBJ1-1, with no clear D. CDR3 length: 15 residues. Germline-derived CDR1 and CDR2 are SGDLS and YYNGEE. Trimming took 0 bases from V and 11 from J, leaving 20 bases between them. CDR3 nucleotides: TGTGCCAGCAGCGTAGGATCCTCGGCGCCCCAGGATGCTTTCTTT. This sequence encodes CASSVGSSAPQDAFF.

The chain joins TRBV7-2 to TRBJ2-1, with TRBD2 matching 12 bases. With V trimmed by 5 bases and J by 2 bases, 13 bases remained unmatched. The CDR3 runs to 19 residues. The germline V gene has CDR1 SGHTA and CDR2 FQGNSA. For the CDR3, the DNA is TGTGCCAGCAGCGGAACTCGGGCTAGCGGGAGGGCCGCCTACAATGAGCAGTTCTTC. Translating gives CASSGTRASGRAAYNEQFF.

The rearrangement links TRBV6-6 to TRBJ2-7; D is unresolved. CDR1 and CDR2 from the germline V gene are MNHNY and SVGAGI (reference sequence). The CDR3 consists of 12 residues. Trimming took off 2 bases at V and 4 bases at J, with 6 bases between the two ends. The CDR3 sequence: CASSYTNYEQYF. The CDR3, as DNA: TGTGCCAGCAGTTACACCAATTACGAGCAGTACTTC.

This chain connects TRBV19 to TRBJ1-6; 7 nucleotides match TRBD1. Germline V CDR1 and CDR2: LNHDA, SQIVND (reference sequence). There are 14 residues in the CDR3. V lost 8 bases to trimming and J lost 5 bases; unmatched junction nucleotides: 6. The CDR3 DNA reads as TGTGCCAGTGGCCACAGGGGAAATAATTCACCCCTCCACTTT. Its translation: CASGHRGNNSPLHF.

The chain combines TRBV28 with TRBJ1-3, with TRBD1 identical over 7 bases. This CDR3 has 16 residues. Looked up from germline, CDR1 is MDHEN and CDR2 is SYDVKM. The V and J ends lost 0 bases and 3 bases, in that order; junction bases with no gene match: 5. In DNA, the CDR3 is TGTGCCAGCAGTTTATGGACAGGGAAAGGTGGAAACACCATATATTTT. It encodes CASSLWTGKGGNTIYF.

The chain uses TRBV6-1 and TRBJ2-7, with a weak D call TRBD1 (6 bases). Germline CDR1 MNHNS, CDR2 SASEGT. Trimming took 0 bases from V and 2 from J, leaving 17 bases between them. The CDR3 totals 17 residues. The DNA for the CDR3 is TGTGCCAGCAGTGAAGCCGAAACGGTGACAGGAACCTACGAGCAGTACTTC. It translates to CASSEAETVTGTYEQYF.

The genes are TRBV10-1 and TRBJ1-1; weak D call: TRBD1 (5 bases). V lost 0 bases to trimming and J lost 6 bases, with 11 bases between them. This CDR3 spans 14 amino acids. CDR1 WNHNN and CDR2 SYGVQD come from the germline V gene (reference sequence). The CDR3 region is CASSESGRVSEAFF. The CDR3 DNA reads TGCGCCAGCAGTGAGTCGGGCAGGGTCTCTGAAGCTTTCTTT.

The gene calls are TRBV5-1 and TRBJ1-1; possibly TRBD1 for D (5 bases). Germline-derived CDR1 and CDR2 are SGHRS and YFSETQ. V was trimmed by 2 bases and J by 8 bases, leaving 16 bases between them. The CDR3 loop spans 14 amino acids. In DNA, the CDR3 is TGCGCCAGCAGCTTCGGGGCCGGGGCGGCCGAAGCTTTCTTT. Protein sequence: CASSFGAGAAEAFF. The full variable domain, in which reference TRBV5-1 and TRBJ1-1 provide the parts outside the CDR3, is KAGVTQTPRYLIKTRGQQVTLSCSPISGHRSVSWYQQTPGQGLQFLFEYFSETQRNKGNFPGRFSGRQFSNSRSEMNVSTLELGDSALYLCASSFGAGAAEAFFGQGTRLTVV.

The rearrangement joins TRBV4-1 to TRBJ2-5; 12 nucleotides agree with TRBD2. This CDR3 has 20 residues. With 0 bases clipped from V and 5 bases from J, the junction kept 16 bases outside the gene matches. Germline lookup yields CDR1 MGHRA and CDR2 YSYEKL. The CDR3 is CASSQDGDRTSGDLRETQYF. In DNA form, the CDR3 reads TGCGCCAGCAGCCAAGACGGCGATCGGACTAGCGGGGACCTGCGGGAGACCCAGTACTTC.

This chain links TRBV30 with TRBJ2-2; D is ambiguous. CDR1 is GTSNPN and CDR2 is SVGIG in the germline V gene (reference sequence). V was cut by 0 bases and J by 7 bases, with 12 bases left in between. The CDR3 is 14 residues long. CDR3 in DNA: TGTGCCTGGAGTGTTAAGGGTTTGGGCGGGGAGCTGTTTTTT. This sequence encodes CAWSVKGLGGELFF.

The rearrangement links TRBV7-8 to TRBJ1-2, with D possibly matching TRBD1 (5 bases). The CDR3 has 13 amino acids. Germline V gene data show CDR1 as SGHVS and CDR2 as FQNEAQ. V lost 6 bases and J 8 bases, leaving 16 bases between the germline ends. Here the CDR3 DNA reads TGTGCCAGCAGTCCCAGGGTTTCTGACGGCTACACCTTC. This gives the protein CASSPRVSDGYTF.

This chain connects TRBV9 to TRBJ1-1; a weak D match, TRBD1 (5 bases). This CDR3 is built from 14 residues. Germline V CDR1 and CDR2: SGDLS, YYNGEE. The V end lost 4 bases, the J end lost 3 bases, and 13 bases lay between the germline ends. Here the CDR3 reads CASSHGGVDTEAFF. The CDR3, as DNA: TGTGCCAGCAGCCACGGAGGGGTGGACACTGAAGCTTTCTTT.

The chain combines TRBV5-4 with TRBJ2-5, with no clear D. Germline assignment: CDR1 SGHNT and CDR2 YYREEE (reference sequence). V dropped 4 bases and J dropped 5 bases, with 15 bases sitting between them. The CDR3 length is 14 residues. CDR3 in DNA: TGTGCCAGCAGCCCCCGAATCGACCTCGAGACCCAGTACTTC. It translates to CASSPRIDLETQYF.

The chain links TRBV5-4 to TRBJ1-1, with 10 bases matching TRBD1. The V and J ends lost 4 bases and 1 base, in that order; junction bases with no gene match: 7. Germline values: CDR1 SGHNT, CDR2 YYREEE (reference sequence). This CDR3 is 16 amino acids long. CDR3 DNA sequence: TGTGCCAGCAGCGTACGGGACAGGGGCCAGAACACTGAAGCTTTCTTT. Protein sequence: CASSVRDRGQNTEAFF.

The CDR3 bases are TGTGCCAGCGACTACGGGCGTTACGTCCATGGCTACACCTTC. It translates to CASDYGRYVHGYTF. J is TRBJ1-2 and V is TRBV21-1. TRBV21-1 is recorded as a pseudogene. The CDR3 runs to 14 residues.

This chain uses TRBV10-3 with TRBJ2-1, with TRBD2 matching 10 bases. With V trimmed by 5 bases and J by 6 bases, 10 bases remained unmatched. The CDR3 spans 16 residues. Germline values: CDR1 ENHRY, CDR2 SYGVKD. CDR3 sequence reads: CAISPRGLAGVNEQFF. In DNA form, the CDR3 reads TGTGCCATCAGTCCCCGGGGGCTAGCGGGAGTCAATGAGCAGTTCTTC.

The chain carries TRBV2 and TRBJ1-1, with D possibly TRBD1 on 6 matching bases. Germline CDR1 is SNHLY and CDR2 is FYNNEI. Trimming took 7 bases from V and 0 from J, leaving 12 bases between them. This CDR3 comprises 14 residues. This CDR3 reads CASKLDRLNTEAFF. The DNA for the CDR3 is TGTGCCAGCAAGCTAGACAGGTTGAACACTGAAGCTTTCTTT. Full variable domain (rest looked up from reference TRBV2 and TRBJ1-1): EPEVTQTPSHQVTQMGQEVILRCVPISNHLYFYWYRQILGQKVEFLVSFYNNEISEKSEIFDDQFSVERPDGSNFTLKIRSTKLEDSAMYFCASKLDRLNTEAFFGQGTRLTVV.

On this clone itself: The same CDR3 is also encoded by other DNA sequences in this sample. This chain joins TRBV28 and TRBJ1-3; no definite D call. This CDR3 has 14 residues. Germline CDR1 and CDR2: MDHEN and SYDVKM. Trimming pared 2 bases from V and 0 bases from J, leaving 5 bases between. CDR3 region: CASSLQGSGNTIYF. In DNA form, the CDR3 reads TGTGCCAGCAGTTTACAAGGCTCTGGAAACACCATATATTTT.

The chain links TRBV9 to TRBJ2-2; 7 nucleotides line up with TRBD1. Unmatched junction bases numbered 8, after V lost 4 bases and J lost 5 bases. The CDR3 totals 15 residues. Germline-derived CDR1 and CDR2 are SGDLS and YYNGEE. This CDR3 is CASSPQTGWTGELFF. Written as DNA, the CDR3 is TGTGCCAGCAGCCCCCAGACAGGGTGGACCGGGGAGCTGTTTTTT.

The CDR3 DNA reads as TGTGCCAGTAGTCCGAGTACAGGAGCAGGCTACACCTTC. It yields the protein CASSPSTGAGYTF. V gene TRBV19 combines with J gene TRBJ1-2; the D gene is possibly TRBD1 (5 bases). The CDR3 spans 13 residues. V was clipped by 5 bases and J by 8 bases, with 15 bases between them. CDR1 is LNHDA and CDR2 is SQIVND in the germline V gene (reference sequence).